A single sample gave rise to the 18 T cell receptor beta chains below, sequenced in a study of blood T cell repertoires in COVID-19. Produced via immunoSEQ multiplex PCR; TCRdb's table is partial and in-frame only. The sample contains 30,000 or so clones, roughly nine tenths of which appear only once. The sample consisted of peripheral blood. These receptors came from a middle-aged woman with active or convalescent COVID-19.

The chain recombines TRBV13 with TRBJ2-7; D not resolved. There are 11 residues in the CDR3. V lost 1 base to trimming and J lost 7 bases, with 5 bases between them. Germline V CDR1 and CDR2: PRHDT, FYEKMQ (reference sequence). In nucleotides, the CDR3 is TGTGCCAGCAGCTTAGCCGGGGAGCAGTACTTC. Amino acids: CASSLAGEQYF.

The V and J genes are TRBV18 and TRBJ1-2, with a possible D match to TRBD1 (6 bases). The CDR3 runs 13 residues. V lost 3 bases to trimming and J lost 5 bases, with 10 bases between them. From germline, CDR1 is KGHSH and CDR2 LQKENI. CDR3 protein: CASSPSDSYGYTF. For the CDR3, the DNA is TGTGCCAGCTCACCGTCGGACAGTTATGGCTACACCTTC.

This clone was seen a single time. The V and J genes are TRBV15 and TRBJ2-1, with 9 bases matching TRBD1. The ends lost 2 bases at V and 7 bases at J; junction bases unmatched: 9. This CDR3 comprises 16 residues. Germline values: CDR1 LNHNV, CDR2 YYDKDF (reference sequence). CDR3: CATSRPSQGADNEQFF. For the CDR3, the DNA is TGTGCCACCAGCAGACCCTCACAGGGGGCCGATAATGAGCAGTTCTTC.

This chain connects TRBV3-1 (or the pseudogene TRBV3-2) to TRBJ2-5; 8 positions agree with TRBD1. V trimming: 1 base; J trimming: 9 bases; junction bases outside the gene matches: 19. CDR1 is LGHDT and CDR2 is YNNKEL in the germline V gene (reference sequence). The CDR3 totals 18 residues. CDR3 residues: CASSQGVRDRRLGGAQYF. The CDR3 DNA sequence: TGTGCCAGCAGCCAAGGGGTCCGGGACAGGCGACTCGGTGGGGCCCAGTACTTC.

The CDR3 here is CASSYYQAGENTEAFF. As DNA, the CDR3 is TGTGCCAGCAGTTACTACCAGGCAGGTGAGAACACTGAAGCTTTCTTT. The chain joins TRBV6-5 to TRBJ1-1; the D is unclear. Trimming removed 1 base from V and 1 base from J, with 13 bases in between. Germline lookup yields CDR1 MNHEY and CDR2 SVGAGI. The length of the CDR3 is 16 residues.

This clone has more than one count but fewer than ten. One end of the junction is discordant with germline, which a read error may explain. V is TRBV11-3 and J is TRBJ2-3; D ambiguous. Germline loops: CDR1 SGHNT, CDR2 YENEEA. The CDR3 spans 14 residues. Written as DNA, the CDR3 is TGTGCCAGCAGCTTAGGTAGGAGCACCGATACGCAGTATTTT. As protein: CASSLGRSTDTQYF.

The rearrangement links TRBV19 to TRBJ2-6; D remains unclear. CDR3 length: 17 residues. From germline, CDR1 is LNHDA and CDR2 SQIVND (reference sequence). Trimming removed 3 bases from V and 0 bases from J, with 12 bases in between. This CDR3 is CASSIRSVSSGANVLTF. Written as DNA, the CDR3 is TGTGCCAGTAGTATTAGATCCGTAAGCTCTGGGGCCAACGTCCTGACTTTC.

This clone was found once. V usage is TRBV10-3 and J usage is TRBJ2-7; 9 positions agree with TRBD2. V shed 6 bases, J shed 5 bases, and the junction held 5 bases outside the gene matches. Germline V CDR1 and CDR2: ENHRY, SYGVKD. This CDR3 spans 13 amino acids. The CDR3 reads CAIRREGLDEQYF. CDR3 nucleotide sequence: TGTGCCATCAGGCGGGAGGGCCTGGACGAGCAGTACTTC.

The chain joins TRBV30 to TRBJ1-5; perhaps TRBD1 as D (6 bases). The V gene's germline CDR1 is GTSNPN and CDR2 SVGIG (reference sequence). The CDR3 loop spans 16 amino acids. V lost 5 bases, J lost 4 bases, and 21 bases lay in between. The CDR3 DNA is TGTGCCTGGGCACTACAGGGTTTTTTTCCGAATCAGCCCCAGCATTTT. The encoded protein is CAWALQGFFPNQPQHF.

The rearrangement links TRBV19 to TRBJ1-5; TRBD1 matches at 7 bases. The trim removed 1 base at V and 0 bases at J, leaving 12 bases unmatched. The CDR3 is 19 amino acids. Germline CDR1 LNHDA, CDR2 SQIVND (reference sequence). The CDR3 bases are TGTGCCAGTAGTATAGGGCGGACAGGAAATCTTAATAGCAATCAGCCCCAGCATTTT. Translated, it gives CASSIGRTGNLNSNQPQHF.

This chain connects TRBV30 to TRBJ2-1; TRBD2 agrees at 10 bases. The CDR3 runs 15 residues. The germline CDR1 and CDR2 sequences are GTSNPN and SVGIG (reference sequence). Trimming removed 3 bases from V and 10 bases from J; junction bases left unmatched: 12. The DNA of the CDR3 is TGTGCCTGGAGAATCGGGACTAGCGTGCCGTCCGAGCAGTTCTTC. It yields the protein CAWRIGTSVPSEQFF.

The chain couples TRBV5-4 to TRBJ1-3, with D unclear. CDR3 length equals 14 residues. Trimming removed 0 bases from V and 0 bases from J, with 4 bases in between. Germline CDR1 reads SGHNT; CDR2 reads YYREEE (reference sequence). The CDR3 loop reads CASSLDISGNTIYF. The CDR3, as DNA: TGTGCCAGCAGCTTGGACATCTCTGGAAACACCATATATTTT.

The V and J genes are TRBV5-1 and TRBJ2-7, with D perhaps matching TRBD1 (5 bases). The CDR3 runs to 15 residues. The V gene's germline CDR1 is SGHRS and CDR2 YFSETQ. V was shortened by 4 bases and J by 7 bases, with 21 bases between the two germline ends. The CDR3 sequence is CASSVQSRAPSEQYF. CDR3 nucleotide sequence: TGCGCCAGCAGCGTTCAGAGCAGGGCACCTAGTGAGCAGTACTTC.

This rearrangement joins TRBV18 to TRBJ2-1; 8 bases are a match to TRBD2. This CDR3 region has 14 residues. J gave up 4 bases and V 4 bases, and 3 bases lay outside the gene matches. Germline V CDR1 and CDR2: KGHSH, LQKENI. In nucleotides, the CDR3 is TGTGCCAGCTCACAGCGGGGGTCTTACAATGAGCAGTTCTTC. Translated: CASSQRGSYNEQFF. Combining the CDR3 with reference TRBV18 and TRBJ2-1 gives the whole variable domain NAGVMQNPRHLVRRRGQEARLRCSPMKGHSHVYWYRQLPEEGLKFMVYLQKENIIDESGMPKERFSAEFPKEGPSILRIQQVVRGDSAAYFCASSQRGSYNEQFFGPGTRLTVL.

J is TRBJ1-3 and V is TRBV7-2, with TRBD1 matching 7 bases. This CDR3 comprises 15 residues. The V gene's germline CDR1 is SGHTA and CDR2 FQGNSA. The CDR3, as DNA: TGTGCGGCCGGGGGAAGGGGGCATTTAGGAAACACCATATATTTT. Encoded protein: CAAGGRGHLGNTIYF.

The chain is built from TRBV12-3 or TRBV12-4 and TRBJ1-2; D remains ambiguous. Trimming left V 2 bases short and J 6 bases short, with 4 bases between. CDR3 length: 11 residues. CDR3 bases: TGTGCCAGCAGTTTACGGGATGGCTACACCTTC. Translated: CASSLRDGYTF.

The chain uses TRBV19 and TRBJ1-6, with 7 bases identical to TRBD1. V dropped 8 bases and J dropped 10; count of bases not matched to a gene: 8. From germline, CDR1 is LNHDA and CDR2 SQIVND (reference sequence). The CDR3 contains 13 residues. The CDR3 loop is CASSDRVESPLHF. DNA for the CDR3: TGTGCCAGTTCCGACAGGGTCGAATCACCCCTCCACTTT.

The chain employs TRBV28 and TRBJ1-2; 11 nucleotides agree with TRBD1. With 10 bases clipped from V and 4 bases from J, the junction kept 11 bases outside the gene matches. The CDR3 loop spans 15 amino acids. Per germline, CDR1 MDHEN and CDR2 SYDVKM. DNA of the CDR3: TGTGCCACCCGGGACGGGACAGGGGGGACCTATGGCTACACCTTC. Protein sequence: CATRDGTGGTYGYTF.